Presented here are 32 T cell receptor beta chains from one specimen sequenced in a study of cytomegalovirus exposure and HLA in healthy donors. Researchers ran the PCR with 60 Vbeta and 13 Jbeta primers. Sequencing was performed with immunoSEQ multiplex PCR; in TCRdb, only in-frame clones are kept and a portion is missing. The sample holds 200,000 or so clones, approximately 84% seen once. Source material: PBMCs. The source is a girl less than two years old in good health and CMV-seronegative.

The V gene is TRBV14, the J gene TRBJ2-1, with TRBD2 matching 9 bases. Germline trimming cut 3 bases from V and 5 bases from J; bases unmatched to any gene: 5. Germline assignment: CDR1 SGHDN and CDR2 FVKESK. The CDR3 spans 15 residues. In DNA, the CDR3 is TGTGCCAGCAGCCACGGCGGGGGGGCCAACAATGAGCAGTTCTTC. This sequence encodes CASSHGGGANNEQFF.

V is TRBV10-3 and J is TRBJ2-7; 8 bases match TRBD2. The germline V gene encodes CDR1 ENHRY and CDR2 SYGVKD. The CDR3 runs to 13 residues. Trimming at V came to 3 bases and at J to 2 bases, leaving 0 bases not matched to a gene. The CDR3 loop reads CAISDGGAYEQYF. The CDR3 DNA reads TGTGCCATCAGTGACGGGGGGGCCTACGAGCAGTACTTC.

The V call is TRBV7-2, the J call TRBJ1-1; no firm D call. V was trimmed by 1 base and J by 8 bases, leaving 11 bases between them. The CDR3 totals 13 residues. Looked up from germline, CDR1 is SGHTA and CDR2 is FQGNSA. CDR3 nucleotides: TGTGCCAGCAGCTTAGGGGCAGGTTCGGAAGCTTTCTTT. Translated, it gives CASSLGAGSEAFF.

The gene calls are TRBV2 and TRBJ2-7; possible D gene TRBD1, 5 bases. The V end lost 1 base, the J end lost 3 bases, and 10 bases lay between the germline ends. The CDR3 covers 14 residues. Germline loops: CDR1 SNHLY, CDR2 FYNNEI. DNA of the CDR3: TGTGCCAGCAGTGAAGGGACACAATTCTACGAGCAGTACTTC. Translating it yields CASSEGTQFYEQYF.

The rearrangement links TRBV6-5 to TRBJ1-2; D uncertain. In germline, CDR1 is MNHEY, CDR2 SVGAGI. The V end lost 3 bases, the J end lost 2 bases, and 10 bases lay between the germline ends. This CDR3 comprises 14 residues. DNA of the CDR3: TGTGCCAGCAGTTATGGGCGCCAGAACTATGGCTACACCTTC. Translation: CASSYGRQNYGYTF.

The chain combines TRBV11-2 with TRBJ2-7; 11 bases agree with TRBD2. Germline V lookup: CDR1 SGHAT, CDR2 FQNNGV. This CDR3 contains 15 residues. The junction had 10 bases not matched to a gene; V was cut back by 7 bases and J by 5 bases. The CDR3 nucleotides read TGTGCCAGCACCCCGGGACTAGCGGAGAAGGACGAGCAGTACTTC. It codes for CASTPGLAEKDEQYF.

The chain joins TRBV11-2 to TRBJ2-5; TRBD1 aligns across 10 bases. The assigned J gene may be wrong: the sequence end matches TRBJ2-7 better. Germline assignment: CDR1 SGHAT and CDR2 FQNNGV. The CDR3 extends over 16 amino acids. The CDR3 DNA is TGTGCCAGCAGCCCCGGTCCGGGACAGGGGACCTACGAGCAGTACTTC. It codes for CASSPGPGQGTYEQYF.

V and J are TRBV2 and TRBJ2-1; maybe TRBD2 (6 bases). The germline V gene encodes CDR1 SNHLY and CDR2 FYNNEI. Trimming took 6 bases from V and 8 from J, leaving 14 bases between them. This CDR3 comprises 13 residues. This CDR3 reads CASSQVREDEQFF. DNA for the CDR3: TGTGCCAGCAGCCAAGTAAGGGAGGATGAGCAGTTCTTC.

The rearrangement joins TRBV9 to TRBJ2-7; TRBD1 matches at 7 bases. The CDR3 is 15 residues long. V trimming: 0 bases; J trimming: 2 bases; junction bases outside the gene matches: 5. The germline V gene encodes CDR1 SGDLS and CDR2 YYNGEE. CDR3 amino acids: CASSVEGGPTYEQYF. In DNA, the CDR3 is TGTGCCAGCAGCGTAGAAGGGGGCCCTACCTACGAGCAGTACTTC.

The rearrangement links TRBV21-1 to TRBJ2-5; the D call TRBD1 from the table was never checked on the DNA. TRBV21-1 is a listed pseudogene. There are 15 residues in the CDR3. The CDR3 DNA follows: TGTGCCAGCAGCAAGGGGACAGGGGGCGCGGAGACCCAGTACTTC. Its translation is CASSKGTGGAETQYF.

The CDR3 DNA is TGTGCCAGCAGCCAAGATTTCCAGGCTCGAGGGACAGGGAAAGCCGGGGAGCTGTTTTTT. It encodes CASSQDFQARGTGKAGELFF. The V gene is TRBV14, the J gene TRBJ2-2; 9 bases agree with TRBD1. Germline CDR1 reads SGHDN; CDR2 reads FVKESK. Losses at the gene ends were 0 bases for V and 6 bases for J; bases not matched to a gene: 17. CDR3 length equals 20 residues.

This chain connects TRBV19 to TRBJ2-1, with 12 bases that match TRBD1. V lost 5 bases to trimming and J lost 7 bases; unmatched junction nucleotides: 9. This CDR3 spans 16 amino acids. Germline V lookup: CDR1 LNHDA, CDR2 SQIVND (reference sequence). In DNA form, the CDR3 reads TGTGCCAGTAGTCCTATACCGGGACAGGGGGCTAATGAGCAGTTCTTC. This gives the protein CASSPIPGQGANEQFF.

The V gene is TRBV5-4, the J gene TRBJ2-1; the match to TRBD2 covers 13 bases. Losses at the gene ends were 4 bases for V and 6 bases for J; bases not matched to a gene: 4. The CDR3 covers 15 residues. Germline V CDR1 and CDR2: SGHNT, YYREEE (reference sequence). This chain's CDR3 is CASSQGTSGTNEQFF. For the CDR3, the DNA is TGTGCCAGCAGCCAAGGGACTAGCGGGACCAATGAGCAGTTCTTC.

This clone showed up just a few times. This chain joins TRBV27 and TRBJ2-5; 7 nucleotides match TRBD1. CDR3 length equals 16 residues. J was trimmed by 5 bases and V by 6 bases; bases with no gene match: 15. Germline CDR1 MNHEY, CDR2 SMNVEV (reference sequence). In nucleotides, the CDR3 is TGTGCCAGCAGCCCGAAGGGTGACAGGGTCTGGGAGACCCAGTACTTC. Its protein is CASSPKGDRVWETQYF.

This clone was observed a few times. The chain couples TRBV29-1 to TRBJ2-5; D is possibly TRBD2 (5 bases). The CDR3 covers 12 residues. In germline, CDR1 is SQVTM, CDR2 ANQGSEA. Trimming cost V 7 bases and J 0 bases, with 9 bases left between them. CDR3 in amino acids: CSGELHQETQYF. CDR3 in DNA: TGCAGCGGGGAGCTACACCAAGAGACCCAGTACTTC.

This chain links TRBV19 with TRBJ2-1, with 8 nucleotides matching TRBD1. Germline CDR1 and CDR2: LNHDA and SQIVND (reference sequence). V lost 3 bases, J lost 8 bases, and 6 bases stayed unmatched. CDR3 length: 14 amino acids. CDR3 protein: CASSMMDRAHEQFF. Written as DNA, the CDR3 is TGTGCCAGTAGTATGATGGACAGGGCCCATGAGCAGTTCTTC.

The chain employs TRBV7-2 and TRBJ2-7; 8 bases are a match to TRBD2. This CDR3 contains 14 residues. With 4 bases clipped from V and 0 bases from J, the junction kept 2 bases outside the gene matches. Germline V gene data show CDR1 as SGHTA and CDR2 as FQGNSA. CDR3 protein: CASSSGTSSYEQYF. The CDR3 DNA sequence: TGTGCCAGCAGCTCCGGGACTAGCTCCTACGAGCAGTACTTC.

This chain connects TRBV7-6 to TRBJ2-7; TRBD2 agrees at 13 bases. Germline loops: CDR1 SGHVS, CDR2 FNYEAQ. J gave up 2 bases and V 5 bases, and 3 bases lay outside the gene matches. The CDR3 runs 15 residues. The CDR3 DNA follows: TGTGCCAGCAGCGTCGGGACTAGCGGGACCTACGAGCAGTACTTC. Protein: CASSVGTSGTYEQYF.

This clone came up once. The rearrangement joins TRBV2 to TRBJ2-4; D call uncertain. The length of the CDR3 is 12 residues. V was cut by 6 bases and J by 3 bases, with 6 bases left in between. Germline CDR1 SNHLY, CDR2 FYNNEI. Here the CDR3 DNA reads TGTGCCAGCAGGCCTAGCAAAAACATTCAGTACTTC. Encoded protein: CASRPSKNIQYF.

V is TRBV11-2 and J is TRBJ1-1, with TRBD1 identical over 7 bases. Germline V gives CDR1 SGHAT, CDR2 FQNNGV. The CDR3 covers 13 residues. V lost 8 bases and J lost 4; bases outside the gene matches: 7. The CDR3 here is CASRQTGATEAFF. CDR3 DNA sequence: TGTGCCAGCCGACAAACAGGGGCCACTGAAGCTTTCTTT. The whole variable domain, filled in from reference TRBV11-2 and TRBJ1-1, reads EAGVAQSPRYKIIEKRQSVAFWCNPISGHATLYWYQQILGQGPKLLIQFQNNGVVDDSQLPKDRFSAERLKGVDSTLKIQPAKLEDSAVYLCASRQTGATEAFFGQGTRLTVV.

The chain has TRBV5-1 and TRBJ2-3; the D gene is possibly TRBD1 (5 bases). The CDR3 is 14 amino acids. Germline V gene data show CDR1 as SGHRS and CDR2 as YFSETQ. Trimming left V 8 bases short and J 4 bases short, with 17 bases between. The CDR3 DNA reads as TGCGCCAGTCGACAGATGCCTAGTGCAGATACGCAGTATTTT. Its protein is CASRQMPSADTQYF. Variable domain in full (rest from reference TRBV5-1 and TRBJ2-3): KAGVTQTPRYLIKTRGQQVTLSCSPISGHRSVSWYQQTPGQGLQFLFEYFSETQRNKGNFPGRFSGRQFSNSRSEMNVSTLELGDSALYLCASRQMPSADTQYFGPGTRLTVL.

CDR3 protein: CASSVGEGAYNEQFF. The CDR3 DNA sequence: TGTGCCAGCAGCGTGGGGGAGGGGGCCTACAATGAGCAGTTCTTC. The J gene is TRBJ2-1, the V gene TRBV9; possible D gene TRBD2, 7 bases. V lost 2 bases and J 2 bases, leaving 11 bases between the germline ends. CDR1 and CDR2 (germline): SGDLS, YYNGEE. The CDR3 covers 15 residues.

This clone turned up a few times. The rearrangement joins TRBV7-3 to TRBJ2-7; 8 bases agree with TRBD2. Germline V CDR1 and CDR2: SGHTA, FQGTGA. The CDR3 length is 15 residues. J was trimmed by 5 bases and V by 5 bases; bases with no gene match: 11. CDR3 loop: CASSALGGRFDEQYF. The CDR3 region has the DNA TGTGCCAGCAGCGCCCTTGGCGGGAGGTTTGACGAGCAGTACTTC.

In nucleotides, the CDR3 is TGCGCCAGCAGCTTGGAATGGACAGTGAACACTGAAGCTTTCTTT. Its translation: CASSLEWTVNTEAFF. The rearrangement links TRBV5-1 to TRBJ1-1; perhaps TRBD1 as D (6 bases). Trimming cost V 0 bases and J 0 bases, with 9 bases left between them. The germline gives CDR1 SGHRS, CDR2 YFSETQ. There are 15 residues in the CDR3. Complete variable domain (other parts from reference TRBV5-1 and TRBJ1-1): KAGVTQTPRYLIKTRGQQVTLSCSPISGHRSVSWYQQTPGQGLQFLFEYFSETQRNKGNFPGRFSGRQFSNSRSEMNVSTLELGDSALYLCASSLEWTVNTEAFFGQGTRLTVV.

The rearrangement uses TRBV7-3 and TRBJ2-5; 11 bases are shared with TRBD2. The J call may not be correct, given that the DNA end is closer to TRBJ2-7. The CDR3 totals 15 residues. Germline CDR1 is SGHTA and CDR2 is FQGTGA. In nucleotides, the CDR3 is TGTGCCAGCAGCTTACTAGCGGGGGGCTCCTACGAGCAGTACTTC. Protein product: CASSLLAGGSYEQYF.

The chain employs TRBV29-1 and TRBJ2-5; 7 bases match TRBD2. The V and J ends lost 3 bases and 5 bases, in that order; junction bases with no gene match: 3. Germline V lookup: CDR1 SQVTM, CDR2 ANQGSEA. The CDR3 consists of 12 residues. The CDR3 reads CSVDLGGETQYF. The CDR3 DNA follows: TGCAGCGTTGATTTGGGAGGGGAGACCCAGTACTTC.

V gene TRBV4-1 combines with J gene TRBJ2-7, with D maybe TRBD2 (7 bases). The ends were cut back, 4 bases at V and 5 bases at J, with 21 bases in the middle. Germline assignment: CDR1 MGHRA and CDR2 YSYEKL. This CDR3 contains 16 residues. The CDR3 DNA follows: TGCGCCAGCAGCCGCCCGGGGAGGGGGGGTGTCGACGAGCAGTACTTC. Translation gives CASSRPGRGGVDEQYF.

The gene calls are TRBV7-2 and TRBJ1-5, with no clear D. Germline loops: CDR1 SGHTA, CDR2 FQGNSA. V was pared by 0 bases and J by 7 bases, with 7 bases between. CDR3 length equals 13 residues. CDR3 sequence: CASSLARGQPQHF. The CDR3 nucleotides are TGTGCCAGCAGCTTAGCTAGAGGCCAGCCCCAGCATTTT.

The V gene is TRBV27, the J gene TRBJ1-1; D remains unclear. The V and J ends lost 0 bases and 0 bases respectively, with 8 bases between them. This CDR3 is built from 15 residues. Germline values: CDR1 MNHEY, CDR2 SMNVEV (reference sequence). The CDR3 loop reads CASSLSDRLNTEAFF. Written as DNA, the CDR3 is TGTGCCAGCAGTTTATCCGATCGGTTGAACACTGAAGCTTTCTTT.

The chain uses TRBV9 and TRBJ1-6; D perhaps matches TRBD1 (5 bases). V was shortened by 6 bases and J by 8 bases, with 18 bases between the two germline ends. CDR1 is SGDLS and CDR2 is YYNGEE in the germline V gene. The CDR3 totals 15 residues. This CDR3 is CASNLRGGDDSPLHF. The CDR3 DNA reads TGTGCCAGCAACTTGAGGGGAGGCGACGATTCACCCCTCCACTTT. Full variable domain (missing parts from reference TRBV9 and TRBJ1-6): DSGVTQTPKHLITATGQRVTLRCSPRSGDLSVYWYQQSLDQGLQFLIQYYNGEERAKGNILERFSAQQFPDLHSELNLSSLELGDSALYFCASNLRGGDDSPLHFGNGTRLTVT.

The CDR3 loop is CASSLPGAPQETQYF. In DNA form, the CDR3 reads TGTGCCAGCAGCTTGCCAGGGGCCCCCCAAGAGACCCAGTACTTC. The V gene is TRBV7-8, the J gene TRBJ2-5, with D perhaps matching TRBD1 (6 bases). Trimming left V 3 bases short and J 1 base short, with 12 bases between. CDR3 length: 15 residues. Germline CDR1 is SGHVS and CDR2 is FQNEAQ. Supplemented by reference TRBV7-8 and TRBJ2-5, the full variable domain reads GAGVSQSPRYKVAKRGQDVALRCDPISGHVSLFWYQQALGQGPEFLTYFQNEAQLDKSGLPSDRFFAERPEGSVSTLKIQRTQQEDSAVYLCASSLPGAPQETQYFGPGTRLLVL.

The chain links TRBV25-1 to TRBJ1-3; TRBD1 might be the D (6 bases). There are 14 residues in the CDR3. Looked up from germline, CDR1 is MGHDK and CDR2 is SYGVNS. The CDR3 DNA reads as TGTGCGGGGGCACAGGGAGACCCAGGAAACACCATATATTTT. Protein: CAGAQGDPGNTIYF.